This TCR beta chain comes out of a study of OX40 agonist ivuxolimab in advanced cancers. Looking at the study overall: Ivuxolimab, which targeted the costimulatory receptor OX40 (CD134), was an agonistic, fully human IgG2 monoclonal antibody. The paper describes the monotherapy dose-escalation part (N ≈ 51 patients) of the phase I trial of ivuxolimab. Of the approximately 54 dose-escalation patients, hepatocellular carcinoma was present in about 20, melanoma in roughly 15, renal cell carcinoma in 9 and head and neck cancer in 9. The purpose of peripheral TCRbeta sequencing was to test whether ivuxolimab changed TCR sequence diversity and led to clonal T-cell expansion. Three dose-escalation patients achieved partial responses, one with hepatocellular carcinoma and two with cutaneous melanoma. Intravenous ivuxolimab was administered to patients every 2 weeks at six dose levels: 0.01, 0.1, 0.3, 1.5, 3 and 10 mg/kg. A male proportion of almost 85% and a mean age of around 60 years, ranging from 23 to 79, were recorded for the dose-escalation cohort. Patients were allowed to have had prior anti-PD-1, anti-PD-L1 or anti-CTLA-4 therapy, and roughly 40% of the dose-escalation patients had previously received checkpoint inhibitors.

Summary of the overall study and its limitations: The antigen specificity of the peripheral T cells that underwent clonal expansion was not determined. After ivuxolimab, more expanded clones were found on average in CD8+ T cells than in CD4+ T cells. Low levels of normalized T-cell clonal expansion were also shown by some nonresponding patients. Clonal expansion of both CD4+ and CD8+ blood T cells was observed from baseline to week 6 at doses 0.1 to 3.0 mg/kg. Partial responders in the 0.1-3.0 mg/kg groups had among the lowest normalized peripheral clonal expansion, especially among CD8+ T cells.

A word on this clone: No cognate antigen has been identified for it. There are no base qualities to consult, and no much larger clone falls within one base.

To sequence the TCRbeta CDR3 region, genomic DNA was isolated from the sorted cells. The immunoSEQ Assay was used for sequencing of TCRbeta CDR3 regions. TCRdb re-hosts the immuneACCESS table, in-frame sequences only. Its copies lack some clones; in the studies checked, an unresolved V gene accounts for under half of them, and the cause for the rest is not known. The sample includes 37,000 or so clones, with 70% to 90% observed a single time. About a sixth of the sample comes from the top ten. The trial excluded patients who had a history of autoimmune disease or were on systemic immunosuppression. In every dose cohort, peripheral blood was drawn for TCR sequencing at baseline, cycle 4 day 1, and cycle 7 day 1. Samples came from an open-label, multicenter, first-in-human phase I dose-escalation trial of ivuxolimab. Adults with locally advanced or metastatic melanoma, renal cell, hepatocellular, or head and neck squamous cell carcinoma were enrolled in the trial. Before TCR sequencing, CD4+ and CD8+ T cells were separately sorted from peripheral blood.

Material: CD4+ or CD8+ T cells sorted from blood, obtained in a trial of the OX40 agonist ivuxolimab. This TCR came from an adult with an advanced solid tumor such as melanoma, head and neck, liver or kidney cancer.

The nucleotide sequence reads TGTGCCAGCAGTTTAGCTCCGGGACGGTTTAATGAAAAACTGTTTTTT. Its protein product is CASSLAPGRFNEKLFF. Recombination connected TRBV27 to TRBJ1-4, with a weak D call of TRBD1 (5 bases match). Trimming costs V 2 bases and J 4 bases, and their ends lie 14 bases apart. The CDR3 runs 16 residues from the cysteine to the phenylalanine. Left in the record is the CDR3 DNA by itself, 48 bases read in frame from the first base. The germline V gene (reference sequence) specifies MNHEY as CDR1 and SMNVEV as CDR2. The full variable domain, with segments outside the CDR3 supplied by the reference TRBV27 and TRBJ1-4 proteins, appears as EAQVTQNPRYLITVTGKKLTVTCSQNMNHEYMSWYRQDPGLGLRQIYYSMNVEVTDKGDVPEGYKVSRKEKRNFPLILESPSPNQTSLYFCASSLAPGRFNEKLFFGSGTQLSVL.